This T cell receptor beta chain was recovered during a study of T cell repertoires in cytomegalovirus infection. In the study overall: Public TCR beta signatures provided an indication of both CMV infection and a matching HLA type.

This CDR3 is 14 amino acids long. V gave up 5 bases and J gave up 0 bases, with 8 bases separating them. Germline V gene data show CDR1 as SEHNR and CDR2 as FQNEAQ (reference sequence). This clonotype appeared a few times. Its antigen is not known. General observations from the study: HLA-C-restricted CMV-specific TCR beta clonotypes were dominant in the ex vivo response. Based on cumulative public TCR beta family frequency, carriers of CMV plus the relevant HLA were identified.

TCRdb processed the reads anew with MiXCR; each CDR3 protein has one entry. The sample lists over 45,000 distinct CDR3 sequences; roughly 20% were seen once. The sample was CD8+ T cells from cultured PBMCs, taken from culture after CMV antigen stimulation. The sequence was obtained from a human donor in good health (CMV status not recorded). Some clones in this sample may be carry-over from other donors' samples. The chain is built from TRBV7-9 and TRBJ2-1; no definite D call. CDR3 residues: CASSPRSSYNEQFF. As DNA, the CDR3 is TGTGCCAGCAGCCCCCGGAGCTCCTACAATGAGCAGTTCTTC. The full variable domain, its missing parts supplied by reference TRBV7-9 and TRBJ2-1, is DTGVSQNPRHKITKRGQNVTFRCDPISEHNRLYWYRQTLGQGPEFLTYFQNEAQLEKSRLLSDRFSAERPKGSFSTLEIQRTEQGDSAMYLCASSPRSSYNEQFFGPGTRLTVL.